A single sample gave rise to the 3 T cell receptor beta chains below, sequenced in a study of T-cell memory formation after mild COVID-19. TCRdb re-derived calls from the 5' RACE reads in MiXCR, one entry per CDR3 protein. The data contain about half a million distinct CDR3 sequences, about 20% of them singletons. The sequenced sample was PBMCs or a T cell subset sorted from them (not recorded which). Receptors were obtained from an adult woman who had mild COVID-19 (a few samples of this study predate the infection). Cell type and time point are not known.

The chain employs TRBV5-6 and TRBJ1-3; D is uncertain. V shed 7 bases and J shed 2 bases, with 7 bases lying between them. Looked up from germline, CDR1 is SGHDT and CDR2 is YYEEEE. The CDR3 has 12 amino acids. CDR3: CASGSPGNTIYF. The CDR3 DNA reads TGTGCCAGCGGGAGCCCTGGAAACACCATATATTTT. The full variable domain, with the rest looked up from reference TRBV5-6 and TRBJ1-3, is DAGVTQSPTHLIKTRGQQVTLRCSPKSGHDTVSWYQQALGQGPQFIFQYYEEEERQRGNFPDRFSGHQFPNYSSELNVNALLLGDSALYLCASGSPGNTIYFGEGSWLTVV.

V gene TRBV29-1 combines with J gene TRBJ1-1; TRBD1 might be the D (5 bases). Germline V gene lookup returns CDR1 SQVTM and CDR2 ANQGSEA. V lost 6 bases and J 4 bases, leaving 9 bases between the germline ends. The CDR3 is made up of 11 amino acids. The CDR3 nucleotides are TGCAGCGTAGGGGCCATCACTGAAGCTTTCTTT. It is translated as CSVGAITEAFF. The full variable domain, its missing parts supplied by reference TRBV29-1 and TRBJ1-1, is SAVISQKPSRDICQRGTSLTIQCQVDSQVTMMFWYRQQPGQSLTLIATANQGSEATYESGFVIDKFPISRPNLTFSTLTVSNMSPEDSSIYLCSVGAITEAFFGQGTRLTVV.

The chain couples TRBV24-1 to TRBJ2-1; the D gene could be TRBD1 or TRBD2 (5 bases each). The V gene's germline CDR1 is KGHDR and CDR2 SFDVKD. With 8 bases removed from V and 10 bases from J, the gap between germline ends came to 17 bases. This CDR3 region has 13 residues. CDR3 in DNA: TGTGCCACCAACGCGGGCCCCCAGGGAGAGCAGTTCTTC. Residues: CATNAGPQGEQFF.